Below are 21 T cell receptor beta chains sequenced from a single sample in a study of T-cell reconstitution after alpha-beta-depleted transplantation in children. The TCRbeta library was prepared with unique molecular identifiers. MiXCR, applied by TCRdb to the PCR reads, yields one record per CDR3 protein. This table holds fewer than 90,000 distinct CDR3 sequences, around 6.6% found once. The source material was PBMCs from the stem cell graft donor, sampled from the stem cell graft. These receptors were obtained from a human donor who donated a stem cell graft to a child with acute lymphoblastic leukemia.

The CDR3 sequence is CASSWTSGGSEYF. Written as DNA, the CDR3 is TGTGCCAGCAGTTGGACTAGCGGGGGGTCAGAGTATTTT. The J gene is TRBJ2-3, the V gene TRBV6-6; 14 bases agree with TRBD2. V gave up 4 bases and J gave up 13 bases; unmatched junction bases: 4. From germline, CDR1 is MNHNY and CDR2 SVGAGI (reference sequence). The length of the CDR3 is 13 residues.

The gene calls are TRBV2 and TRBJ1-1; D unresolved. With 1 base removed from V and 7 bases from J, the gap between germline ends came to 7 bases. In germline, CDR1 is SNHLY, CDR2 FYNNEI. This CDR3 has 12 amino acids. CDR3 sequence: CASSEVPIEAFF. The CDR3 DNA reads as TGTGCCAGCAGTGAAGTTCCCATTGAAGCTTTCTTT.

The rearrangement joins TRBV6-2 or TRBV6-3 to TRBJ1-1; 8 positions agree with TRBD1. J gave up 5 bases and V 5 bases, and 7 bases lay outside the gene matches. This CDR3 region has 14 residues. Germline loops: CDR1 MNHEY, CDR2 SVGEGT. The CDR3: CASSHTGGSTEAFF. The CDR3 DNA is TGTGCCAGCAGTCACACAGGGGGAAGTACTGAAGCTTTCTTT.

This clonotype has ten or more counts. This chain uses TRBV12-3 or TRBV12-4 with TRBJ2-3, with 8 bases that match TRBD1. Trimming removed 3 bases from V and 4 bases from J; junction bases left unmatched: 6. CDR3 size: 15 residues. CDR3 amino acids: CASSFGGQVADTQYF. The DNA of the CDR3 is TGTGCCAGCAGTTTCGGGGGACAGGTCGCAGATACGCAGTATTTT.

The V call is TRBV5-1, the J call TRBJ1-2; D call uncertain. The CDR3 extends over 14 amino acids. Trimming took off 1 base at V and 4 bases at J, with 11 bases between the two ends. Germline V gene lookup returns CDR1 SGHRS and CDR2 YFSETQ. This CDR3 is CASSLSGGTYGYTF. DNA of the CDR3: TGCGCCAGCAGCTTGTCGGGCGGAACCTATGGCTACACCTTC.

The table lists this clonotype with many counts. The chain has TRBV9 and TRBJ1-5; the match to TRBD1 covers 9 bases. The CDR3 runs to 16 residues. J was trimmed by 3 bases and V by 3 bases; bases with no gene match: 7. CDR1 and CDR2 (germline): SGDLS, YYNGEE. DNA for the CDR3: TGTGCCAGCAGCGCCGGGACAGGGAATAACAATCAGCCCCAGCATTTT. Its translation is CASSAGTGNNNQPQHF.

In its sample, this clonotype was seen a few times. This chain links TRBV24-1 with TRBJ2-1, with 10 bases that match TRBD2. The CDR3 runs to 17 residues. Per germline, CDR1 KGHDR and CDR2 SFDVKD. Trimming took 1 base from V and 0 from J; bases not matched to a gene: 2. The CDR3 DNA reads TGTGCCACCAGTGATTTTTCTAGCGGGAGCTCCTACAATGAGCAGTTCTTC. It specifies CATSDFSSGSSYNEQFF.

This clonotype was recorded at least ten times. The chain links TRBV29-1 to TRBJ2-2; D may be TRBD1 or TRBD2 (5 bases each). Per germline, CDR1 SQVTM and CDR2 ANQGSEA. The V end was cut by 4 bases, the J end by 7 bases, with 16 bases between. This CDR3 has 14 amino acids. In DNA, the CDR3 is TGCAGCGTTGGGGCCGGGACCAAAAGCGGGGAGCTGTTTTTT. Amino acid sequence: CSVGAGTKSGELFF.

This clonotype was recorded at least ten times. This chain's CDR3 is CASSFAGRAGVRNEQYF. CDR3 in DNA: TGTGCCAGCAGTTTTGCGGGGAGGGCGGGAGTTCGGAACGAGCAGTACTTC. The rearrangement uses TRBV28 and TRBJ2-7; 7 nucleotides line up with TRBD2. Germline CDR1 MDHEN, CDR2 SYDVKM. This CDR3 contains 17 residues. The trim removed 3 bases at V and 5 bases at J, leaving 16 bases unmatched.

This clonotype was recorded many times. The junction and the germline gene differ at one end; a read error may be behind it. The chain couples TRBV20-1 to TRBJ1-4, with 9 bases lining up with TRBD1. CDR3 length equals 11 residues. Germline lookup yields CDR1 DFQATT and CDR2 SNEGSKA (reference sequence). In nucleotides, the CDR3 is TGCAGTGCTAGATTTAGTGGACAGGGGATTTTT. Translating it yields CSARFSGQGIF.

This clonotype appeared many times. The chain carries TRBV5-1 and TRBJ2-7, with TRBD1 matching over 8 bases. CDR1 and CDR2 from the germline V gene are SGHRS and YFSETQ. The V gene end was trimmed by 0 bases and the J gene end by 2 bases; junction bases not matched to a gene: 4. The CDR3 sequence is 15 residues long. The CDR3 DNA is TGCGCCAGCAGCTTGGATCCGGGACAGGCCTACGAGCAGTACTTC. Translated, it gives CASSLDPGQAYEQYF.

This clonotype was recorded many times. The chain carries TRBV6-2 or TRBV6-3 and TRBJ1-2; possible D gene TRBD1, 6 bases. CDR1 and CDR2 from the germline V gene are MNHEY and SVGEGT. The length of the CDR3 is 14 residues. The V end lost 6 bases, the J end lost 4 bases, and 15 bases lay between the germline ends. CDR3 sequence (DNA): TGTGCCAGCAGCCCGATGGGGGCCAGCTATGGCTACACCTTC. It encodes CASSPMGASYGYTF.

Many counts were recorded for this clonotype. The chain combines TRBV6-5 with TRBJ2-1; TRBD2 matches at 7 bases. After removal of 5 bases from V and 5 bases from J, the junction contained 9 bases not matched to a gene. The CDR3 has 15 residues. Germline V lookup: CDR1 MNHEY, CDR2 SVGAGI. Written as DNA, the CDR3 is TGTGCCAGCAGTACAAGACTAGCCGGGAACAATGAGCAGTTCTTC. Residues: CASSTRLAGNNEQFF.

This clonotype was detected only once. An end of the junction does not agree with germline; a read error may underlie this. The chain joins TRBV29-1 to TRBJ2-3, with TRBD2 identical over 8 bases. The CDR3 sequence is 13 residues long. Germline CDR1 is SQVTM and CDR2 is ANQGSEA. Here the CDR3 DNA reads TGCATCGTTGGGTCGGGAGGGGCAGATACGCAGTATTTT. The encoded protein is CIVGSGGADTQYF.

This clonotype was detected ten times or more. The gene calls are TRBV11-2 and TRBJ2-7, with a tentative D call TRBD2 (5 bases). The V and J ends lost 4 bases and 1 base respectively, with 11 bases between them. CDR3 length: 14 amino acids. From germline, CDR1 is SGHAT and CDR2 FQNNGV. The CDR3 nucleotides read TGTGCCAGCAGCTATAGCGCGCCTTCCTACGAGCAGTACTTC. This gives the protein CASSYSAPSYEQYF. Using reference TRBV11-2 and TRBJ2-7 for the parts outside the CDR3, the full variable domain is EAGVAQSPRYKIIEKRQSVAFWCNPISGHATLYWYQQILGQGPKLLIQFQNNGVVDDSQLPKDRFSAERLKGVDSTLKIQPAKLEDSAVYLCASSYSAPSYEQYFGPGTRLTVT.

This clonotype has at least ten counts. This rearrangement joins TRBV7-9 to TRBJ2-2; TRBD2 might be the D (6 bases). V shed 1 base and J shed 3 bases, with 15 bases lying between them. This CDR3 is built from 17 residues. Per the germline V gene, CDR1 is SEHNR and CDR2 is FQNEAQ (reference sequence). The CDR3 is CASSLGFGTLDTGELFF. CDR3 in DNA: TGTGCCAGCAGCTTAGGTTTTGGGACTCTCGACACCGGGGAGCTGTTTTTT.

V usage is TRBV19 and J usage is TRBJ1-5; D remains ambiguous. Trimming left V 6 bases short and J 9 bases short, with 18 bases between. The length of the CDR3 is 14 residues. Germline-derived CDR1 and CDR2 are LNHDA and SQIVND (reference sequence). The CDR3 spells CASRLDEFSRPQHF. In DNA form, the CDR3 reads TGTGCCAGTAGATTGGACGAGTTCTCGCGGCCCCAGCATTTT.

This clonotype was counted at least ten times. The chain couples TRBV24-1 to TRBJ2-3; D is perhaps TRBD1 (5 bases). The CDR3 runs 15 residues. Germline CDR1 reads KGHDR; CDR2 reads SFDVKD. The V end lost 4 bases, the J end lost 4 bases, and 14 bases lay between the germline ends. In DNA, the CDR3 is TGTGCCACCAGTGACCAGCCAGGGTTGCCAGATACGCAGTATTTT. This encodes CATSDQPGLPDTQYF.

CDR3 bases: TGCGCCAGCAGCTTGGGACAGGCCGCAGATACGCAGTATTTT. It encodes CASSLGQAADTQYF. This rearrangement joins TRBV5-1 to TRBJ2-3, with D possibly being TRBD1 (6 bases). V lost 0 bases and J 4 bases, leaving 9 bases between the germline ends. This CDR3 contains 14 residues. Germline CDR1 reads SGHRS; CDR2 reads YFSETQ. Full variable domain (remainder filled in from reference TRBV5-1 and TRBJ2-3): KAGVTQTPRYLIKTRGQQVTLSCSPISGHRSVSWYQQTPGQGLQFLFEYFSETQRNKGNFPGRFSGRQFSNSRSEMNVSTLELGDSALYLCASSLGQAADTQYFGPGTRLTVL.

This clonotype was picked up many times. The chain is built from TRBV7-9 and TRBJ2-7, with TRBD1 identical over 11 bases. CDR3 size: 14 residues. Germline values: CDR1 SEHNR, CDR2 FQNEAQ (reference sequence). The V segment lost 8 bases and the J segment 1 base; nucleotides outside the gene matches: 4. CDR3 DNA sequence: TGTGCCAGCGGGGGACAGGGGGTTTCCTACGAGCAGTACTTC. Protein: CASGGQGVSYEQYF. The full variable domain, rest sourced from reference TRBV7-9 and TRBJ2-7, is DTGVSQNPRHKITKRGQNVTFRCDPISEHNRLYWYRQTLGQGPEFLTYFQNEAQLEKSRLLSDRFSAERPKGSFSTLEIQRTEQGDSAMYLCASGGQGVSYEQYFGPGTRLTVT.

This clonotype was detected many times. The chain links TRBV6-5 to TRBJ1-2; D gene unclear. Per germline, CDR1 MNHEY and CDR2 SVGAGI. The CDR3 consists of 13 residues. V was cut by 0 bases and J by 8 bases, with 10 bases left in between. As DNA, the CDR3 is TGTGCCAGCAGTTACTCCGACTATGGCGGCTACACCTTC. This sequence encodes CASSYSDYGGYTF.